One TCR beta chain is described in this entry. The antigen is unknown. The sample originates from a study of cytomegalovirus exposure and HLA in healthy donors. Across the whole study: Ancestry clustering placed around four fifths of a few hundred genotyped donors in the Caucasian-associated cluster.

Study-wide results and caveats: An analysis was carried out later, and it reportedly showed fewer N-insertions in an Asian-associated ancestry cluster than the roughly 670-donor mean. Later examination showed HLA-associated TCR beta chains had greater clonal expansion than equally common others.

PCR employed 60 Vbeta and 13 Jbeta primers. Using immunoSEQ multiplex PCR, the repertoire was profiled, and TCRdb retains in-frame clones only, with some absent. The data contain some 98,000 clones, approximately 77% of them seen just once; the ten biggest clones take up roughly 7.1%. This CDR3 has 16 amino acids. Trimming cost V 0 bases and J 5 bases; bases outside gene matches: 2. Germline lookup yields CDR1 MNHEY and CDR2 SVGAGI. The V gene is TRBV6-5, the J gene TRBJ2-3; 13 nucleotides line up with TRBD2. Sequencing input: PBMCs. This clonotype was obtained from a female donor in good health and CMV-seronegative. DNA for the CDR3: TGTGCCAGCAGTTACTCGAGGACTAGCGGGGGAGATACGCAGTATTTT. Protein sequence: CASSYSRTSGGDTQYF.